This T cell receptor beta chain was observed in a study of Ad26.COV2.S vaccination and SARS-CoV-2 variants. The CDR3 contains 14 residues. Germline values: CDR1 SGHTA, CDR2 FQGNSA. V was trimmed by 2 bases and J by 8 bases, leaving 15 bases between them. Libraries were prepared by immunoSEQ multiplex PCR; TCRdb keeps only in-frame clonotypes and omits some of them. The profile shows over 85,000 clones, less than 85% of them singletons. On this clone itself: What it recognizes is unknown.

Study results and caveats: Vaccinees and placebo recipients showed similar non-spike TCR breadth. After vaccination, reports described spike-specific CD8+ and CD4+ T cell responses as showing substantial breadth. Total responses of T cells may have been underestimated by the analyses of TCR breadth and depth. The placebo group had lower spike-specific TCR breadth than the vaccine recipients did.

The clonotype comes from a human donor who had recovered from COVID-19. The material sequenced was peripheral blood, taken after recovery from COVID-19. The rearrangement joins TRBV7-2 to TRBJ1-1; possible D gene TRBD1, 5 bases. CDR3 DNA: TGTGCCAGCAGCTTACGGTCCCTGCAGGGAGAAGCTTTCTTT. Translation gives CASSLRSLQGEAFF.